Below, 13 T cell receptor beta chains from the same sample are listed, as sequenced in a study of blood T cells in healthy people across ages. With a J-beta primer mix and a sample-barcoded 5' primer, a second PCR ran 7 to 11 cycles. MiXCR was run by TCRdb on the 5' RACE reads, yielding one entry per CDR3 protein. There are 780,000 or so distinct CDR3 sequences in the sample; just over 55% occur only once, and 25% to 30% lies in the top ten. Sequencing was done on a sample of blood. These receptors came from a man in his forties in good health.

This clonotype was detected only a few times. CDR3 nucleotides: TGTGCCAGCAGTACCAGACTAGCGGGAGGCTCAGATACGCAGTATTTT. It translates to CASSTRLAGGSDTQYF. V is TRBV12-3 or TRBV12-4 and J is TRBJ2-3; 13 nucleotides align to TRBD2. This CDR3 contains 16 residues. V gave up 5 bases and J gave up 4 bases; unmatched junction bases: 6.

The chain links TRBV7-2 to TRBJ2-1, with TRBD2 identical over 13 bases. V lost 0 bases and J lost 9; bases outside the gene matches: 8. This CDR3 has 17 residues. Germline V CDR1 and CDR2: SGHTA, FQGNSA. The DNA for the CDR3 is TGTGCCAGCAGCTTAGCGGGTAGGGGACTAGCGGGGTGTGAGCAGTTCTTC. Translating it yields CASSLAGRGLAGCEQFF. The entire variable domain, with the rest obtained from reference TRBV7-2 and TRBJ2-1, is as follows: GAGVSQSPSNKVTEKGKDVELRCDPISGHTALYWYRQSLGQGLEFLIYFQGNSAPDKSGLPSDRFSAERTGGSVSTLTIQRTQQEDSAVYLCASSLAGRGLAGCEQFFGPGTRLTVL.

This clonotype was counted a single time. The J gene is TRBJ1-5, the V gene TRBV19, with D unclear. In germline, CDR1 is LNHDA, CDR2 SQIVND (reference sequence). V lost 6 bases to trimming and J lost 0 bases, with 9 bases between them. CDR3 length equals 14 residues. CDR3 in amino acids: CASRVRASNQPQHF. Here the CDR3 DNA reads TGTGCCAGTAGGGTAAGAGCTAGCAATCAGCCCCAGCATTTT.

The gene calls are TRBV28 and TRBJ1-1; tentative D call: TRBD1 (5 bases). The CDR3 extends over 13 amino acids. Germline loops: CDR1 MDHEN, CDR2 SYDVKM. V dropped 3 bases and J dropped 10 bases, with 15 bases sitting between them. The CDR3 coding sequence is TGTGCCAGCAGTTTTTCCCGGACACGCGGAGCTTTCTTT. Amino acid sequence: CASSFSRTRGAFF.

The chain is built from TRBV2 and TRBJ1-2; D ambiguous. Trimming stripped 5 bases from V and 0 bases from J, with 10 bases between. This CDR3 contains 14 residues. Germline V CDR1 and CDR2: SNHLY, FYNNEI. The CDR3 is CASSYASSNYGYTF. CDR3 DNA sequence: TGTGCCAGCAGTTACGCCAGTTCTAACTATGGCTACACCTTC.

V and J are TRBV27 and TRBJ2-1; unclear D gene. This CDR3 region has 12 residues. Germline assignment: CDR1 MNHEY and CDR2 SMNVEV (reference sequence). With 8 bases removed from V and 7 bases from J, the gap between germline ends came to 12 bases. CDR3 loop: CASAQEPNEQFF. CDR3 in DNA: TGTGCCAGCGCTCAGGAGCCTAATGAGCAGTTCTTC.

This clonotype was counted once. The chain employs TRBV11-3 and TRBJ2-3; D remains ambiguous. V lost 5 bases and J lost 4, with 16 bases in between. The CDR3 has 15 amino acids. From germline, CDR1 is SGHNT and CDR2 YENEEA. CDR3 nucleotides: TGTGCCAGCAGCCACCGGCTGGTTAACGCAGATACGCAGTATTTT. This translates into CASSHRLVNADTQYF.

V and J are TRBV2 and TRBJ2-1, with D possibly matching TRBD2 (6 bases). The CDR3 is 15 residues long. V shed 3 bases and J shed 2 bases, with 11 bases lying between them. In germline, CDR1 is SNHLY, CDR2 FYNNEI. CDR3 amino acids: CASSEVGGAYNEQFF. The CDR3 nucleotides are TGTGCCAGCAGTGAGGTCGGCGGGGCCTACAATGAGCAGTTCTTC. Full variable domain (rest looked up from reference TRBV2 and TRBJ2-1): EPEVTQTPSHQVTQMGQEVILRCVPISNHLYFYWYRQILGQKVEFLVSFYNNEISEKSEIFDDQFSVERPDGSNFTLKIRSTKLEDSAMYFCASSEVGGAYNEQFFGPGTRLTVL.

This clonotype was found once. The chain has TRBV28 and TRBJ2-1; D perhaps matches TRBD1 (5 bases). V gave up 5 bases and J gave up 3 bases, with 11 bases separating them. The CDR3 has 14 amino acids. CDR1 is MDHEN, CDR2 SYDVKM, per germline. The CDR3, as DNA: TGTGCCAGCAGTCGTCCAGGGCACTACAATGAGCAGTTCTTC. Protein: CASSRPGHYNEQFF.

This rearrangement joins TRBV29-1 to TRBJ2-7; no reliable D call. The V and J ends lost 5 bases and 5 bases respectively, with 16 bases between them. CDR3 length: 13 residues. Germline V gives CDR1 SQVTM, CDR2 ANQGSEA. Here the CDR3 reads CSVSPGYGHEQYF. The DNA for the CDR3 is TGCAGCGTTTCGCCTGGGTACGGCCACGAGCAGTACTTC.

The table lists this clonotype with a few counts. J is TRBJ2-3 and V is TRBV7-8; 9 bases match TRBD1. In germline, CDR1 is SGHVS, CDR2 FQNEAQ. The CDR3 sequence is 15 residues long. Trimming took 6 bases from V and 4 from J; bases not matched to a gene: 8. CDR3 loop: CASRRDRVGADTQYF. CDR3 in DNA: TGTGCCAGCAGGCGGGACAGGGTTGGGGCAGATACGCAGTATTTT.

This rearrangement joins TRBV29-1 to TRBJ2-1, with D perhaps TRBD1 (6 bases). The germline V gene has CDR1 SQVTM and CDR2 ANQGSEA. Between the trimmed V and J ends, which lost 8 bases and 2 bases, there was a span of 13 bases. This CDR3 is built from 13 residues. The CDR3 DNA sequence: TGCAGCCATGGGGGCGGAACCTACAATGAGCAGTTCTTC. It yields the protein CSHGGGTYNEQFF.

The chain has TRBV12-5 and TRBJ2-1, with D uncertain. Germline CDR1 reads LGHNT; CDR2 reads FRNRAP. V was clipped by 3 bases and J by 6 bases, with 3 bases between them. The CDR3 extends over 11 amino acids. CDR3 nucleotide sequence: TGTGCTAGTGGTTTATCCAATGAGCAGTTCTTC. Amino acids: CASGLSNEQFF.